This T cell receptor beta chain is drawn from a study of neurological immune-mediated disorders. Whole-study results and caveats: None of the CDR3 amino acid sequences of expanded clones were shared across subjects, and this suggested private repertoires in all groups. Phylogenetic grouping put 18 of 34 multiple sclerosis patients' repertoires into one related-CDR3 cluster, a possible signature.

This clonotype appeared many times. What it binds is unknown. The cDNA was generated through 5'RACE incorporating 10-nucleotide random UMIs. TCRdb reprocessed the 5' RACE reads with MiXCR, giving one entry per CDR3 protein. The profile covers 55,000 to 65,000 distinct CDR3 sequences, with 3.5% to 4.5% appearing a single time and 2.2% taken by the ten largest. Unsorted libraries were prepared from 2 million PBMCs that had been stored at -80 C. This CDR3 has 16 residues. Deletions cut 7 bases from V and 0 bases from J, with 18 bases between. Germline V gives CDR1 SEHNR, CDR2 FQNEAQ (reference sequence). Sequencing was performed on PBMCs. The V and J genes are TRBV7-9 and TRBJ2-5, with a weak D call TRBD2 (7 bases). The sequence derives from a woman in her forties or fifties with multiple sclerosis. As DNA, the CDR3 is TGTGCCAGCACCCGGGGGGCTAGCATGAACCAAGAGACCCAGTACTTC. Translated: CASTRGASMNQETQYF.